This T cell receptor (beta chain) was captured in a study of cytomegalovirus exposure and HLA in healthy donors (dated 2017 in TCRdb). As for the study more broadly: An earlier analysis of more than 550 of the donors reported approximately 260 Gb of sequence data and around 100 million unique TCR beta sequences obtained from around 180 million T cells. About 320 gigabases of sequencing data and approximately 85 million unique TCR sequences were included in an early release covering roughly 600 HLA-typed donors. The genetic ancestry cluster associated with self-reported Caucasian donors included 65% to 90% of the approximately 410 genotyped donors. The study aimed to test whether signatures of past pathogen exposure could be identified by cataloging public T cell receptors. The study used immunosequencing to profile the T cell repertoires of around 600 subjects and linked those repertoires to cytomegalovirus serostatus. Besides the first cohort of 666 subjects, a separate validation cohort made up of 120 different subjects was used. The study combined high-throughput TCR immunosequencing, statistical association of individual TCRs with disease status, and machine learning to predict cytomegalovirus infection status. A later analysis re-analyzed previously published TCR beta repertoires from roughly 690 donors and added high-resolution HLA genotyping to study TCR occurrence patterns. The later analysis used no new phenotypic data to find candidate immune exposures, relying instead on TCR beta sequences and their occurrence across donors. An earlier analysis of approximately 580 of the donors used high-throughput TCR beta sequencing to judge whether each TCR beta V gene segment behaved as functional or pseudogenic. Donor age, sex, ethnicity and CMV serostatus were collected together with the repertoire data. In a later genetic analysis, genome-wide SNP genotypes for about 65% of the 666 donors were used, and that subset was treated as a discovery cohort. All discovery cohort repertoires had been generated on a single sequencing platform. HLA typing covered class I and class II loci at four-digit resolution. The number of typed donors differed by locus: roughly 629-640 for A, B, C, DRB1 and DQB1; 522 for DQA1; some 610 for DPA1; and approximately 450 for DPB1. Because of strong linkage in the cohort, 5 or 6 DR-DQ haplotypes were treated as single units for association and clustering. On average, around 240,000 unique TCR beta nucleotide sequences were sequenced per donor among fewer than 500 genotyped donors of the cohort, with roughly 18% of those sequences being non-productive.

General conclusions and limits of the study: A cluster of highly shared sequence variants was judged likely to represent a technical artifact of the sequencing pipeline. In a later analysis, HLA-associated TCR beta chains were found to be more clonally expanded and to have lower generation probabilities than equally common non-associated chains. In vitro tests confirmed that a few of the cytomegalovirus-associated TCR beta chains recognize cytomegalovirus antigens. The study listed 170 or so TCR beta chains as associated with cytomegalovirus. The authors suggested that the approach could potentially be generalized to other disease states and immunological phenotypes. Several of the top co-occurrence clusters appeared to be linked to parvovirus B19, influenza, CMV and Epstein-Barr virus, according to a later analysis. An association between a missense DCLRE1C variant and V-gene and J-gene trimming of TCR beta chains was found in a later genetic analysis and replicated in an independent cohort. In a later analysis, 16,951 TCR beta sequences were associated with specific HLA alleles at a false discovery rate of 0.05. Because some donors lacked HLA typing at each locus, the association tests relied only on the typed subset. Compared with the approximately 670-donor mean, donors in an Asian-associated ancestry cluster had fewer N-insertions in productive TCRs, according to a later genetic analysis. In an earlier analysis of about 540 of the donors, most TCR beta V segments were observed in productive rearrangements about 90% or about 30% of the time, broadly matching IMGT annotations. Correlated functional status among segregating V segments might reflect linkage disequilibrium, but an unknown experimental factor could not be ruled out. Assigning TCR associations to individual alleles was difficult when HLA alleles, especially DR and DQ, strongly co-occurred. The 87-base-pair reads could not distinguish some IMGT-functional V segments, including TRBV6-2 and TRBV6-3, so those segments were excluded. Because counts were too low, some 17 rarely observed V segments, including chromosome 9 orphons, were excluded from the earlier analysis of roughly 580 of the donors. Cytomegalovirus status was reported to be diagnosed by the classifier with high specificity and sensitivity in both the original and validation cohorts. Immune exposure information for the cohort was limited to CMV serostatus. Roughly uniform sequencing depth across donors was assumed in presence/absence analyses, although this assumption may not hold. Most TCR sequences were observed very rarely across donors, whereas some public TCRs were present in many individuals. According to a later analysis, most CMV-associated TCR beta chains appeared to be HLA-restricted, and the HLA associations seemed to be driven largely by CMV exposure. A later analysis found that TCR association rates varied across HLA loci, with DRB1 alleles showing the most associated TCRs and HLA-C alleles the fewest. In this cohort, only TCR beta chains were sequenced, and detectable features were limited by the absence of alpha or paired-chain data. A further reported finding was that TCR beta sequences accurately predicted the HLA-A and HLA-B alleles for most subjects in the first cohort.

A note on this clone: Its antigen is currently not known. Per-nucleotide qualities are absent, and no much larger clonotype sits a single base away.

The CDR3, cysteine through phenylalanine, is 16 amino acids long. The DNA shown is the 48-base CDR3, in frame from base 1. CDR1 MGHDK and CDR2 SYGVNS are derived from the germline V gene. V and J lose 3 bases and 3 bases, and a span of 18 bases separates them. The receptor library was made with the immunoSEQ multiplex PCR assay. For the multiplex PCR, a mixture combining 60 forward primers for TCR Vbeta segments and 13 reverse primers for TCR Jbeta segments was used. Amplification of the CDR3 region of rearranged TCR beta genes was performed with a multiplex PCR assay on genomic DNA. The Illumina HiSeq System was used to sequence the amplified TCR beta libraries as 87-base-pair reads. The authors processed their data as follows. A later analysis tallied around 80 million unique TCR beta chains across the 700 or so repertoires, and 10 million to 11 million of those chains were shared by two or more donors. Raw reads were error-corrected and collapsed into unique sequences by a nearest-neighbor algorithm in which closely related sequences were merged to remove PCR and sequencing errors. Alignment of CDR3 sequences to IMGT reference sequences was used to assign V, D and J gene segments. For a sequence to be retained, at least a six-nucleotide match to both a V gene segment and a J gene segment was required. A rearrangement was called productive if the CDR3 had no stop codons and remained in frame with V and J, and every other rearrangement was called non-productive. Following IMGT convention, CDR3 was defined as the stretch from the second conserved V-encoded cysteine up to the conserved J-encoded phenylalanine. In an earlier analysis of around 640 of the donors, sequences lacking an unambiguous match to a single V gene segment were excluded. An earlier analysis of around 600 of the donors classified V segments as functional when productive rearrangements were above 56.7% and as segregating when the standard deviation between donors was above 5%. A statistical classification framework was built for diagnosing cytomegalovirus status from the catalog of TCR beta chain sequences. A later analysis assigned V and J genes by comparing TCR nucleotide sequences with IMGT/GENE-DB human TR gene sequences. In a later analysis, CDR3 sequences and most-parsimonious VDJ recombination scenarios were assigned using the TCRdist pipeline. In a later analysis, every TCR beta chain was defined by the combination of its CDR3 amino acid sequence and its V-gene family, and reads without a unique V-gene family were dropped. A later analysis removed several hundred highly shared, low-generation-probability nucleotide sequences to deal with suspected cross-contamination and a sequencing artifact. For each public chain, a later analysis derived a clonal expansion index from normalized ranks of inferred template counts within each repertoire. In a later analysis, generation probabilities were computed using a VDJ recombination model fitted to out-of-frame rearrangements, and the results were checked against IGoR. A later analysis scored TCR-TCR, TCR-HLA and TCR-CMV co-occurrence with hypergeometric tests, applying a repertoire-size bias correction to TCR pairs. A later analysis estimated false discovery rates by permuting HLA or CMV assignments 20 times. A later analysis grouped co-occurring TCRs with DBSCAN, adding TCRdist sequence similarity when clustering within HLA-allele-positive subsets. Repertoires with fewer than 30,000 or more than 120,000 public chains were left out of co-occurrence clustering, as were several repertoires with anomalous nucleotide sharing. TCRdb carries this immuneACCESS record with in-frame sequences only. Its versions omit some clonotypes, under half of them owing to an unresolved V gene in the studies checked, with the rest unexplained. V, J and clone size are those of that table, while D and trimming were read from the DNA. This sample is represented by around 110,000 clones; 55% to 75% of them were singletons. The biggest ten clones account for more than 8% of the sample.

The cohort comprised 666 healthy bone marrow donors. All cohort members were sampled while nominally healthy, although unrecorded immune exposures were likely present. The donor tested CMV seropositive and was one of the 289 seropositive cohort members. A peripheral blood sample was provided by each donor, and peripheral blood mononuclear cells were used for TCR beta sequencing. The Qiagen DNeasy Blood Extraction Kit was used to extract genomic DNA from the blood cell samples. The chain is made from TRBV25-1 and TRBJ2-7; a confident D gene designation cannot be given. The clonotype was recovered from a woman in her 40s in good health and CMV-seropositive. Sequencing used PBMCs. The CDR3 region: CASSDASVAGRYEQYF. The DNA is TGTGCCAGCAGTGACGCGTCTGTGGCAGGTCGCTACGAGCAGTACTTC.